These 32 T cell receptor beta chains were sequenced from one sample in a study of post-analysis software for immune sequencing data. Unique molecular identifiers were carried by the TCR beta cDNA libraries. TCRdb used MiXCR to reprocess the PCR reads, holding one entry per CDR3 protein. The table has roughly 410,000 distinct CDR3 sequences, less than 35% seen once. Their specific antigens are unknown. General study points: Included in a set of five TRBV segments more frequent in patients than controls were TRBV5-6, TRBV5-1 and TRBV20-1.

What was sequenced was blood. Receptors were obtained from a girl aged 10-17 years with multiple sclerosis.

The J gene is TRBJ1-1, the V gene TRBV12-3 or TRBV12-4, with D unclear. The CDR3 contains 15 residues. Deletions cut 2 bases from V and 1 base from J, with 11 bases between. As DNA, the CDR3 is TGTGCCAGCAGTTTACGGGCAGCACAGAACACTGAAGCTTTCTTT. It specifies CASSLRAAQNTEAFF.

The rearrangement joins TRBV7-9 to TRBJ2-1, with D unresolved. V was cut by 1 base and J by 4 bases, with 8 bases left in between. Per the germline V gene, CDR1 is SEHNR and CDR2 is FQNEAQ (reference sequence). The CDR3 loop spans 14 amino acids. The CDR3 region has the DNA TGTGCCAGCAGCTTAGTGCAGAGTTACAATGAGCAGTTCTTC. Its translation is CASSLVQSYNEQFF.

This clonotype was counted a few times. CDR3 sequence (DNA): TGTGCCAGTAGGTTCGCAGGCCCCTACGAGCAGTACTTC. It yields the protein CASRFAGPYEQYF. V usage is TRBV19 and J usage is TRBJ2-7; D is undetermined. The CDR3 loop spans 13 amino acids. CDR1 is LNHDA and CDR2 is SQIVND in the germline V gene (reference sequence). V lost 6 bases and J lost 2, with 11 bases in between.

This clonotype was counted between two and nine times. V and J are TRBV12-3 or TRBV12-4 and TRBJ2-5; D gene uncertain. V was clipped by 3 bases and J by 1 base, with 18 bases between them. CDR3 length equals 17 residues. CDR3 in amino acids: CASSFGPVASVQETQYF. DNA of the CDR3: TGTGCCAGCAGTTTCGGTCCGGTTGCTTCAGTCCAAGAGACCCAGTACTTC.

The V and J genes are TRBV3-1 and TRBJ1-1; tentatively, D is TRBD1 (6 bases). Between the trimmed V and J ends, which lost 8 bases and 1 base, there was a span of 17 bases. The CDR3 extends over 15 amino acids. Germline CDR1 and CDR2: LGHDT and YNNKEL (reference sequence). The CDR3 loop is CASGDPAGQNTEAFF. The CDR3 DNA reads TGTGCCAGCGGGGACCCGGCGGGACAGAACACTGAAGCTTTCTTT.

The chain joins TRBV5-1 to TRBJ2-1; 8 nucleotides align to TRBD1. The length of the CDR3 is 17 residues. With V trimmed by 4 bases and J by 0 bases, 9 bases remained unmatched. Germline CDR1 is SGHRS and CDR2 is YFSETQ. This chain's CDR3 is CASSRWTGRSSYNEQFF. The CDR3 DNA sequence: TGCGCCAGCAGCCGGTGGACAGGGAGGAGCTCCTACAATGAGCAGTTCTTC.

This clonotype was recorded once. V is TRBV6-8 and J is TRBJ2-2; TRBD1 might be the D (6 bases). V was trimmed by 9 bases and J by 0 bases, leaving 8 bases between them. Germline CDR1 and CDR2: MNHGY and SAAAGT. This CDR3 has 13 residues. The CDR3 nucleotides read TGTGCCAGGCGACAGGCGAACACCGGGGAGCTGTTTTTT. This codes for CARRQANTGELFF.

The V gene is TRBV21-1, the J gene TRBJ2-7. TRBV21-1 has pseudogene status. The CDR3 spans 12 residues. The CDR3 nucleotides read TGTGCCAGCAAAGATGCCTCCTACGAGCAGTACTTC. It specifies CASKDASYEQYF.

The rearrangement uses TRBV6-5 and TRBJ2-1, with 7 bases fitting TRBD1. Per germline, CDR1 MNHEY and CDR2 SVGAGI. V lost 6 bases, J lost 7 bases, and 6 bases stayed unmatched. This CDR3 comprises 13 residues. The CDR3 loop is CASSRDRLNEQFF. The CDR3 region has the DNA TGTGCCAGCAGCCGGGACAGATTAAATGAGCAGTTCTTC.

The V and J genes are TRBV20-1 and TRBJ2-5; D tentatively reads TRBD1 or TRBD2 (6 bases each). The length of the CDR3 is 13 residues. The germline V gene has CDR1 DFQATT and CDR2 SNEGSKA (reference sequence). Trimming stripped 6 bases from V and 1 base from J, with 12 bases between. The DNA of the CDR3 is TGCAGTGCCCGAAAGGGGGGCCAAGAGACCCAGTACTTC. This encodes CSARKGGQETQYF.

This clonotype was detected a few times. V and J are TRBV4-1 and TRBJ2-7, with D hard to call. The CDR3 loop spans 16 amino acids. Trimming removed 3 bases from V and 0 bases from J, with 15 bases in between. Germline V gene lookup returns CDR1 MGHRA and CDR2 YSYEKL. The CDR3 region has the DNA TGCGCCAGCAGCCAGAATTCCAACGCGATCTCCTACGAGCAGTACTTC. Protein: CASSQNSNAISYEQYF.

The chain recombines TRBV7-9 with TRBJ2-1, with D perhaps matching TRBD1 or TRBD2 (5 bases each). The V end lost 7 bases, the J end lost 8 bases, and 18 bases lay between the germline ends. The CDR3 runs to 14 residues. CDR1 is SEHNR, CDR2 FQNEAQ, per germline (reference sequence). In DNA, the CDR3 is TGTGCCAGCAATTCCCCTAGCCGGGGCTATGAGCAGTTCTTC. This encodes CASNSPSRGYEQFF.

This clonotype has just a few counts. CDR3 sequence (DNA): TGTGCCAGCAGCCTCAGGGGAAGGGGGAACACTGAAGCTTTCTTT. The encoded protein is CASSLRGRGNTEAFF. V gene TRBV7-3 combines with J gene TRBJ1-1; a weak D match, TRBD1 (6 bases). The CDR3 is 15 residues long. Germline assignment: CDR1 SGHTA and CDR2 FQGTGA. Trimming pared 5 bases from V and 1 base from J, leaving 14 bases between.

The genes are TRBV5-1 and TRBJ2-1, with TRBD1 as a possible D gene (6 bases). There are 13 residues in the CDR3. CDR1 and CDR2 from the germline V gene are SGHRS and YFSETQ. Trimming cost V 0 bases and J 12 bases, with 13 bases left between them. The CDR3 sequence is CASSLEDSWRQFF. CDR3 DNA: TGCGCCAGCAGCTTGGAGGACAGCTGGCGGCAGTTCTTC.

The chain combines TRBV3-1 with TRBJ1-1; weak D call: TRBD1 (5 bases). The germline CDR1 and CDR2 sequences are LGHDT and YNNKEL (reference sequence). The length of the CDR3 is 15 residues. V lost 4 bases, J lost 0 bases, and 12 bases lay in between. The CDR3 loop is CASSRQATVNTEAFF. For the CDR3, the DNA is TGTGCCAGCAGCCGCCAAGCGACAGTGAACACTGAAGCTTTCTTT.

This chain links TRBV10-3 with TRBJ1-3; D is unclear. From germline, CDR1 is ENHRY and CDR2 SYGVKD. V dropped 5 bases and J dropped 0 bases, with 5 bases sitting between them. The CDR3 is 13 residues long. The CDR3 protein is CAISSLSGNTIYF. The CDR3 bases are TGTGCCATCAGTAGCCTCTCTGGAAACACCATATATTTT.

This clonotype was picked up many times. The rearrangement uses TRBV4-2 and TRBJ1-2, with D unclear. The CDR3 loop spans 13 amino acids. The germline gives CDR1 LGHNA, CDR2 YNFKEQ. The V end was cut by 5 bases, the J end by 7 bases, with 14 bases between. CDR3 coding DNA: TGTGCCAGCAGCTCACCGGCGGGGAGTGGCTACACCTTC. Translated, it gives CASSSPAGSGYTF.

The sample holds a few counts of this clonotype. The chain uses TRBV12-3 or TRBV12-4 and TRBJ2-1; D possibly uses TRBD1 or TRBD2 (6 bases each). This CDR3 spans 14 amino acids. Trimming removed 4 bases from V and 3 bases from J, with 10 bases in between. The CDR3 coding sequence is TGTGCCAGCAGTTCGGAGGGGGTCTACAATGAGCAGTTCTTC. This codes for CASSSEGVYNEQFF.

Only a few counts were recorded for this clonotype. The CDR3 DNA is TGTGCCACCAGCAGAGGATCGGAGGGGGTCCAAGAGACCCAGTACTTC. This gives the protein CATSRGSEGVQETQYF. V is TRBV15 and J is TRBJ2-5; D tentatively fits TRBD1 or TRBD2 (6 bases each). The CDR3 has 16 amino acids. The V end was cut by 1 base, the J end by 1 base, with 13 bases between. Germline-derived CDR1 and CDR2 are LNHNV and YYDKDF (reference sequence).

The CDR3 sequence is CASSQGPGDTEAFF. The CDR3 DNA follows: TGTGCCAGCAGCCAAGGGCCGGGGGACACTGAAGCTTTCTTT. This chain connects TRBV3-1 to TRBJ1-1, with D possibly matching TRBD1 (5 bases). The CDR3 runs 14 residues. The germline CDR1 and CDR2 sequences are LGHDT and YNNKEL (reference sequence). The V and J ends lost 1 base and 3 bases respectively, with 9 bases between them. Full variable domain (rest looked up from reference TRBV3-1 and TRBJ1-1): DTAVSQTPKYLVTQMGNDKSIKCEQNLGHDTMYWYKQDSKKFLKIMFSYNNKELIINETVPNRFSPKSPDKAHLNLHINSLELGDSAVYFCASSQGPGDTEAFFGQGTRLTVV.

CDR3 protein: CASSLGTSGPEEKQYF. CDR3 DNA: TGTGCCAGCAGTTTGGGGACTTCTGGCCCTGAAGAGAAGCAGTATTTT. The rearrangement links TRBV12-3 or TRBV12-4 to TRBJ2-3; tentatively, D is TRBD2 (6 bases). V was pared by 3 bases and J by 11 bases, with 24 bases between. The CDR3 runs 16 residues.

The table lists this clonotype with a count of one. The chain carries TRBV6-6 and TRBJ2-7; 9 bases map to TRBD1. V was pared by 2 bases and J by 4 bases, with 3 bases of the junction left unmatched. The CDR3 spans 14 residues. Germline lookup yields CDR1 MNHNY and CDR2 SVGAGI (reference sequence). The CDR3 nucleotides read TGTGCCAGCAGTTACGGGACAGGGATGTACGAGCAGTACTTC. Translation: CASSYGTGMYEQYF.

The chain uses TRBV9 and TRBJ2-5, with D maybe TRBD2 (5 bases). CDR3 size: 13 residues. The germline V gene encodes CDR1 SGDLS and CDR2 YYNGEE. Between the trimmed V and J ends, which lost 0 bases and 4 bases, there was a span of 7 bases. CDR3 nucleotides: TGTGCCAGCAGCGTAGGAGGGTTAGAGACCCAGTACTTC. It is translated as CASSVGGLETQYF.

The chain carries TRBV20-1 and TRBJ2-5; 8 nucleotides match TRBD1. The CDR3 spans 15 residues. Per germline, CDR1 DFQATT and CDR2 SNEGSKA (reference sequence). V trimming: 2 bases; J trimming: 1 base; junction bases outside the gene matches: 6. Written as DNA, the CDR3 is TGCAGTGCTAGATCCCTGACAGGGGCCCAAGAGACCCAGTACTTC. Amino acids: CSARSLTGAQETQYF.

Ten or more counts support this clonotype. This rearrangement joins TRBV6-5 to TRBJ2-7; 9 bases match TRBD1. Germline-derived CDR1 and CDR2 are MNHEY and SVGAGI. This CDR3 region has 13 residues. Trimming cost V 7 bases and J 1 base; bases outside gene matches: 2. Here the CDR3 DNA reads TGTGCCAGCAAAGGACAGGGGTCCTACGAGCAGTACTTC. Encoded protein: CASKGQGSYEQYF.

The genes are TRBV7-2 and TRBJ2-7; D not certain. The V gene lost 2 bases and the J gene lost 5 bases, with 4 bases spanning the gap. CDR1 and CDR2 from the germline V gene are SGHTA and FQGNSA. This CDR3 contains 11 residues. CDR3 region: CASSLSHEQYF. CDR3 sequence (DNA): TGTGCCAGCAGCTTAAGTCACGAGCAGTACTTC.

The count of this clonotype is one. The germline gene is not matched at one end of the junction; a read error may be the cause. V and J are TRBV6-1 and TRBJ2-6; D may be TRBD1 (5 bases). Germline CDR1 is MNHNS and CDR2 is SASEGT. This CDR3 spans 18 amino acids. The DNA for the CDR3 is TGTGCCAGCACCCACTGGGTACGTTCCGAGGCTGGGGCCAACGCCCTGACTTTC. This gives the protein CASTHWVRSEAGANALTF.

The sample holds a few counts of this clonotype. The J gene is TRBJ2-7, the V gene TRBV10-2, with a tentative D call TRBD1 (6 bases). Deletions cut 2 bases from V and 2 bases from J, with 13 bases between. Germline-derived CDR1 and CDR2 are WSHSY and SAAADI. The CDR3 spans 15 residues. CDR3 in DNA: TGCGCCAGCAGTGAGCCGGACAGATTACCCTACGAGCAGTACTTC. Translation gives CASSEPDRLPYEQYF.

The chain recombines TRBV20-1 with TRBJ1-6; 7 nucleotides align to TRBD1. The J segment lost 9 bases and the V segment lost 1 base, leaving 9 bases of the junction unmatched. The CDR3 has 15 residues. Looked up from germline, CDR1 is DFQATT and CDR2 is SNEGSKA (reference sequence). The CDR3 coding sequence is TGCAGTGCTAGAGGGGATACAGGGGCTACTTCACCCCTCCACTTT. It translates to CSARGDTGATSPLHF.

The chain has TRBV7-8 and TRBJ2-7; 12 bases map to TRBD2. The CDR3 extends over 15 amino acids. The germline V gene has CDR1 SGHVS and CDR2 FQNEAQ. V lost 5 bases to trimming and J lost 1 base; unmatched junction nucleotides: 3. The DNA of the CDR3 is TGTGCCAGCAGCATACTAGCGGGGGGTTCCTACGAGCAGTACTTC. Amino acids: CASSILAGGSYEQYF.

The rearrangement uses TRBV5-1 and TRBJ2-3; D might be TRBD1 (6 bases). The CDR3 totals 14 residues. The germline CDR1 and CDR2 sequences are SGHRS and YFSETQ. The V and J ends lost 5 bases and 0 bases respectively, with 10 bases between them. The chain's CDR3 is CASRGQTSTDTQYF. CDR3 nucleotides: TGCGCCAGCAGAGGACAGACTAGCACAGATACGCAGTATTTT.

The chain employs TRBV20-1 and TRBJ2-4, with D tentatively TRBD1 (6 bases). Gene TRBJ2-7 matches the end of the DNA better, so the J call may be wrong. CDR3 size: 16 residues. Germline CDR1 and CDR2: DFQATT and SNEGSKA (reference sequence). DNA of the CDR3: TGCAGTGCACAGGCCAGCGTGTACAGGGATCCCTACGAGCAGTACTTC. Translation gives CSAQASVYRDPYEQYF.